The 32 T cell receptor beta chains reported below all come from one sample, sequenced in a study of blood T cell repertoires in COVID-19. Assay: immunoSEQ multiplex PCR; the TCRdb copy retains only in-frame clones and omits some. Found here are under 200,000 clones, about 83% of them singletons; the top ten hold roughly 5.9%. Source material: PBMCs or T cells enriched from blood (not recorded which). The receptors originated from a man aged 35 to 55 with acute COVID-19.

The chain couples TRBV27 to TRBJ1-4; TRBD1 might be the D (5 bases). Trimming took off 0 bases at V and 8 bases at J, with 13 bases between the two ends. The CDR3 consists of 15 residues. Germline CDR1 reads MNHEY; CDR2 reads SMNVEV (reference sequence). The CDR3 loop is CASSLSRQGSEKLFF. CDR3 nucleotides: TGTGCCAGCAGTTTATCTAGGCAGGGATCAGAAAAACTGTTTTTT.

In this sample, this clone turned up a few times. The CDR3 loop reads CATSDPRDRFFTGELFF. In DNA form, the CDR3 reads TGTGCCACCAGTGACCCCCGGGACAGGTTCTTCACCGGGGAGCTGTTTTTT. The rearrangement uses TRBV24-1 and TRBJ2-2, with 8 bases identical to TRBD1. The CDR3 loop spans 17 amino acids. The junction had 10 bases not matched to a gene; V was cut back by 4 bases and J by 4 bases. Germline CDR1 KGHDR, CDR2 SFDVKD.

The chain couples TRBV28 to TRBJ2-5, with TRBD2 as a possible D gene (5 bases). The V gene's germline CDR1 is MDHEN and CDR2 SYDVKM. The CDR3 runs 13 residues. V was cut by 3 bases and J by 2 bases, with 7 bases left in between. CDR3 sequence reads: CASSFSAQETQYF. The CDR3 region has the DNA TGTGCCAGCAGTTTTAGCGCGCAAGAGACCCAGTACTTC.

The chain has TRBV14 and TRBJ2-1; the D gene is possibly TRBD2 (6 bases). V was trimmed by 1 base and J by 7 bases, leaving 11 bases between them. CDR1 and CDR2 (germline): SGHDN, FVKESK. CDR3 length equals 14 residues. In DNA form, the CDR3 reads TGTGCCAGCAGCCAAGTTGTTGCGGGGAATGAGCAGTTCTTC. It yields the protein CASSQVVAGNEQFF.

This clone was detected a few times. This chain joins TRBV7-9 and TRBJ2-7; 7 nucleotides agree with TRBD2. J lost 2 bases, V lost 4 bases, and 2 bases had no gene match. CDR3 size: 13 residues. CDR1 and CDR2 from the germline V gene are SEHNR and FQNEAQ (reference sequence). DNA for the CDR3: TGTGCCAGCAGCTCCGCGGGAGCCTACGAGCAGTACTTC. Its translation: CASSSAGAYEQYF.

This clone was seen only once. The chain links TRBV9 to TRBJ2-2; 10 positions agree with TRBD2. Germline loops: CDR1 SGDLS, CDR2 YYNGEE. The V gene end was trimmed by 4 bases and the J gene end by 8 bases; junction bases not matched to a gene: 8. The CDR3 sequence is 15 residues long. The CDR3 bases are TGTGCCAGCAGCCCTTTTACTAGCGGGGCTGGGGAGCTGTTTTTT. Amino acid sequence: CASSPFTSGAGELFF.

The chain couples TRBV15 to TRBJ1-5; weak D call: TRBD1 (5 bases). Trimming left V 1 base short and J 8 bases short, with 12 bases between. The CDR3 length is 14 residues. Germline CDR1 reads LNHNV; CDR2 reads YYDKDF (reference sequence). This CDR3 is CATSRGGQAEPQHF. In DNA, the CDR3 is TGTGCCACCAGCAGAGGGGGCCAGGCGGAGCCCCAGCATTTT.

The CDR3 region has the DNA TGTGCCAGCAAAACAGGGGAGAATGAGCAGTTCTTC. This encodes CASKTGENEQFF. The chain recombines TRBV6-7 with TRBJ2-1, with TRBD1 matching 7 bases. TRBV6-7 falls under the ORF class, with uncertain function. The length of the CDR3 is 12 residues. After removal of 7 bases from V and 7 bases from J, the junction contained 4 bases not matched to a gene.

The V gene is TRBV19, the J gene TRBJ1-1; D is perhaps TRBD1 (6 bases). The germline gives CDR1 LNHDA, CDR2 SQIVND (reference sequence). Between the trimmed V and J ends, which lost 9 bases and 1 base, there was a span of 9 bases. The length of the CDR3 is 12 residues. For the CDR3, the DNA is TGTGCCAGCCTACAGGGGAACACTGAAGCTTTCTTT. Protein sequence: CASLQGNTEAFF.

J is TRBJ2-2 and V is TRBV7-2; D is ambiguous. CDR1 is SGHTA and CDR2 is FQGNSA in the germline V gene. The V gene lost 2 bases and the J gene lost 4 bases, with 5 bases spanning the gap. The CDR3 totals 13 residues. The CDR3 loop is CASSLLGTGELFF. As DNA, the CDR3 is TGTGCCAGCAGCTTACTAGGCACCGGGGAGCTGTTTTTT.

CDR3 DNA sequence: TGTGCCAGCAGCGAGTCTAGCGGGAGGGCTGTTTGGTCCGGGGAGCTGTTTTTT. As protein: CASSESSGRAVWSGELFF. The J gene is TRBJ2-2, the V gene TRBV9; 12 bases are a match to TRBD2. This CDR3 contains 18 residues. Germline V gives CDR1 SGDLS, CDR2 YYNGEE. V was pared by 3 bases and J by 6 bases, with 12 bases of the junction left unmatched.

This chain joins TRBV7-6 and TRBJ2-3; D is uncertain. V was trimmed by 4 bases and J by 6 bases, leaving 14 bases between them. The CDR3 extends over 14 amino acids. The germline V gene encodes CDR1 SGHVS and CDR2 FNYEAQ. CDR3 residues: CASSSRAAVDTQYF. DNA for the CDR3: TGTGCCAGCAGCTCCCGCGCCGCGGTGGATACGCAGTATTTT.

V usage is TRBV3-1 (or the pseudogene TRBV3-2) and J usage is TRBJ2-2, with D maybe TRBD1 (6 bases). The CDR3 length is 17 residues. The germline CDR1 and CDR2 sequences are LGHDT and YNNKEL (reference sequence). Deletions cut 1 base from V and 1 base from J, with 13 bases between. The CDR3 spells CASSQGLTGLNTGELFF. The CDR3 bases are TGTGCCAGCAGCCAAGGTTTGACAGGTCTGAACACCGGGGAGCTGTTTTTT.

This sequence joins TRBV4-2 and TRBJ1-2; 9 bases fit TRBD1. CDR1 LGHNA and CDR2 YNFKEQ come from the germline V gene. The CDR3 extends over 14 amino acids. J gave up 8 bases and V 1 base, and 5 bases lay outside the gene matches. For the CDR3, the DNA is TGTGCCAGCAGCCAAGCGACAGGGGGGCTGGGCTACACCTTC. Protein sequence: CASSQATGGLGYTF.

The chain recombines TRBV11-2 with TRBJ2-7; D remains unclear. CDR3 length: 11 residues. Germline V lookup: CDR1 SGHAT, CDR2 FQNNGV. V was shortened by 4 bases and J by 6 bases, with 7 bases between the two germline ends. The CDR3 DNA sequence: TGTGCCAGCAGCTCACACCCCGAGCAGTACTTC. As protein: CASSSHPEQYF.

The rearrangement links TRBV7-6 to TRBJ2-5, with D possibly being TRBD1 (6 bases). V lost 3 bases, J lost 1 base, and 6 bases lay in between. This CDR3 region has 13 residues. The V gene's germline CDR1 is SGHVS and CDR2 FNYEAQ. CDR3 in DNA: TGTGCCAGCAGCTTCAGGGGCCAAGAGACCCAGTACTTC. This codes for CASSFRGQETQYF.

This rearrangement joins TRBV19 to TRBJ2-3; TRBD2 might be the D (6 bases). Germline CDR1 and CDR2: LNHDA and SQIVND (reference sequence). Trimming took off 7 bases at V and 1 base at J, with 18 bases between the two ends. CDR3 length: 16 amino acids. The DNA for the CDR3 is TGTGCCAGTAAACGGGGGAGGACCGTCGGCACAGATACGCAGTATTTT. This gives the protein CASKRGRTVGTDTQYF.

Concerning this clone itself: The same CDR3 arises from other DNA sequences in this sample as well. The chain uses TRBV18 and TRBJ2-2; TRBD2 aligns across 10 bases. Germline CDR1 and CDR2: KGHSH and LQKENI. CDR3 length: 16 amino acids. Trimming removed 3 bases from V and 1 base from J; junction bases left unmatched: 2. CDR3 nucleotides: TGTGCCAGCTCACCTCGGACTAGCGGGAACACCGGGGAGCTGTTTTTT. Its protein product is CASSPRTSGNTGELFF. The whole variable domain, filled in from reference TRBV18 and TRBJ2-2, reads NAGVMQNPRHLVRRRGQEARLRCSPMKGHSHVYWYRQLPEEGLKFMVYLQKENIIDESGMPKERFSAEFPKEGPSILRIQQVVRGDSAAYFCASSPRTSGNTGELFFGEGSRLTVL.

The chain joins TRBV11-2 to TRBJ2-7; D remains unclear. The V gene lost 1 base and the J gene lost 6 bases, with 7 bases spanning the gap. This CDR3 has 12 amino acids. Germline V CDR1 and CDR2: SGHAT, FQNNGV. The DNA for the CDR3 is TGTGCCAGCAGCTTAGGAACGGGCGAGCAGTACTTC. Its translation is CASSLGTGEQYF.

CDR3 in DNA: TGTGCCAGCAGCTTGTTGCGAGGAGGATCACCCCTCCACTTT. Protein sequence: CASSLLRGGSPLHF. The chain is built from TRBV5-4 and TRBJ1-6, with D hard to call. Trimming removed 1 base from V and 10 bases from J, with 12 bases in between. The germline CDR1 and CDR2 sequences are SGHNT and YYREEE (reference sequence). The CDR3 is 14 amino acids.

In its sample, this clone was seen a few times. The genes are TRBV9 and TRBJ1-3; 8 positions agree with TRBD1. The V gene end was trimmed by 0 bases and the J gene end by 4 bases; junction bases not matched to a gene: 6. Germline CDR1 reads SGDLS; CDR2 reads YYNGEE. This CDR3 is 16 amino acids long. This CDR3 is CASSVAPTGGGNTIYF. CDR3 bases: TGTGCCAGCAGCGTAGCTCCTACAGGGGGAGGAAACACCATATATTTT.

In DNA form, the CDR3 reads TGTGCCAGCGCGGGGACCTATGGCTACACCTTC. It specifies CASAGTYGYTF. This chain uses TRBV7-9 with TRBJ1-2, with a possible D match to TRBD1 (5 bases). Germline V CDR1 and CDR2: SEHNR, FQNEAQ (reference sequence). Trimming stripped 8 bases from V and 4 bases from J, with 8 bases between. The CDR3 extends over 11 amino acids.

The V call is TRBV7-2, the J call TRBJ2-3; tentatively, D is TRBD2 (5 bases). V lost 1 base to trimming and J lost 4 bases, with 9 bases between them. The germline CDR1 and CDR2 sequences are SGHTA and FQGNSA. This CDR3 spans 14 amino acids. This CDR3 reads CASSLGSGADTQYF. The CDR3 nucleotides are TGTGCCAGCAGCTTAGGGTCCGGGGCAGATACGCAGTATTTT.

The chain recombines TRBV29-1 with TRBJ1-2, with 7 bases matching TRBD1. With 3 bases clipped from V and 3 bases from J, the junction kept 7 bases outside the gene matches. Germline loops: CDR1 SQVTM, CDR2 ANQGSEA. This CDR3 contains 14 residues. In nucleotides, the CDR3 is TGCAGCGTTGAGGGCAGGGGGTCTGACTATGGCTACACCTTC. It specifies CSVEGRGSDYGYTF.

The J gene is TRBJ1-3, the V gene TRBV2; D may be TRBD1 (6 bases). Germline V lookup: CDR1 SNHLY, CDR2 FYNNEI. The CDR3 spans 16 residues. The germline V and J ends were trimmed by 8 bases and 0 bases, with 17 bases remaining between them. The CDR3 DNA is TGTGCCAGCCTTAGAACAGGGATAAGCTCTGGAAACACCATATATTTT. The encoded protein is CASLRTGISSGNTIYF.

The chain links TRBV30 to TRBJ1-6, with D possibly TRBD1 on 5 matching bases. Trimming shortened V by 1 base and J by 8 bases, and 15 bases separated the two germline ends. The CDR3 spans 15 residues. Germline CDR1 is GTSNPN and CDR2 is SVGIG (reference sequence). The CDR3 protein is CAWSEAGGVYSPLHF. CDR3 coding DNA: TGTGCCTGGAGTGAAGCCGGGGGGGTTTATTCACCCCTCCACTTT.

The rearrangement joins TRBV28 to TRBJ2-7, with D maybe TRBD2 (6 bases). V gave up 4 bases and J gave up 1 base, with 14 bases separating them. The CDR3 runs to 15 residues. CDR1 MDHEN and CDR2 SYDVKM come from the germline V gene. Here the CDR3 reads CASSSPGTLSYEQYF. CDR3 DNA: TGTGCCAGCAGTTCTCCCGGGACTTTGTCCTACGAGCAGTACTTC.

The chain couples TRBV5-1 to TRBJ2-3; 7 bases match TRBD2. Germline values: CDR1 SGHRS, CDR2 YFSETQ. V lost 2 bases, J lost 6 bases, and 24 bases stayed unmatched. The CDR3 length is 20 residues. The CDR3 here is CASSLRRTPRLAELGDTQYF. For the CDR3, the DNA is TGCGCCAGCAGCTTACGCAGGACCCCCCGGCTAGCGGAGCTTGGCGATACGCAGTATTTT.

The sample holds a few counts of this clone. Within the sample, other DNA sequences also encode this same CDR3. The chain links TRBV6-5 to TRBJ1-2; 7 bases are a match to TRBD1. The CDR3 covers 13 residues. Germline values: CDR1 MNHEY, CDR2 SVGAGI. The J segment lost 4 bases and the V segment lost 5 bases, leaving 4 bases of the junction unmatched. CDR3 DNA: TGTGCCAGCAGTCCCAGGGGGACCTATGGCTACACCTTC. Amino acid sequence: CASSPRGTYGYTF.

The gene calls are TRBV18 and TRBJ2-1; 7 bases match TRBD1. CDR1 and CDR2 from the germline V gene are KGHSH and LQKENI. The CDR3 length is 15 residues. V shed 0 bases and J 3 bases; nucleotides not matched to a gene: 2. The CDR3 DNA reads as TGTGCCAGCTCACCACCCGGGACAGTCTACAATGAGCAGTTCTTC. Encoded protein: CASSPPGTVYNEQFF.

This chain connects TRBV11-2 to TRBJ1-6; the D gene is possibly TRBD1 (5 bases). CDR3 length equals 15 residues. Germline CDR1 and CDR2: SGHAT and FQNNGV. V dropped 5 bases and J dropped 5 bases, with 13 bases sitting between them. The CDR3 loop is CASSLTGPDNSPLHF. CDR3 bases: TGTGCCAGCAGCCTAACAGGCCCTGATAATTCACCCCTCCACTTT.

This chain's CDR3 is CASSQDQSGTTYGYTF. CDR3 nucleotides: TGCGCCAGCAGCCAAGATCAGTCCGGTACTACCTATGGCTACACCTTC. V usage is TRBV4-1 and J usage is TRBJ1-2; no reliable D call. V lost 0 bases and J 4 bases, leaving 15 bases between the germline ends. The CDR3 totals 16 residues. CDR1 MGHRA and CDR2 YSYEKL come from the germline V gene.